The 16 T cell receptor beta chains below were found in one sample sequenced in a study of graft-versus-host responses after intestinal transplantation. Produced via immunoSEQ multiplex PCR; TCRdb's table is partial and in-frame only. The sample consists of fewer than 100,000 clones, 86% of them appearing once. Here the sequenced sample was PBMCs, taken 255 days after intestinal transplant. The receptor source for this set is a human patient who received an intestinal transplant, so some T cells may come from the graft donor.

V gene TRBV14 combines with J gene TRBJ2-6; D uncertain. The germline gives CDR1 SGHDN, CDR2 FVKESK. V dropped 1 base and J dropped 1 base, with 5 bases sitting between them. The CDR3 spans 15 residues. CDR3: CASSQVGSGANVLTF. CDR3 sequence (DNA): TGTGCCAGCAGCCAAGTGGGGTCTGGGGCCAACGTCCTGACTTTC.

This clone was detected only a few times. The CDR3 loop reads CATSSDSRPRGEQYF. CDR3 sequence (DNA): TGTGCCACCAGCAGCGACTCCCGGCCTAGGGGCGAGCAGTACTTC. The chain has TRBV15 and TRBJ2-7, with D maybe TRBD1 (5 bases). The germline V gene encodes CDR1 LNHNV and CDR2 YYDKDF (reference sequence). This CDR3 is built from 15 residues. Trimming removed 3 bases at V and 6 bases at J, with 18 bases between.

The chain employs TRBV29-1 and TRBJ2-2; D gene unclear. V gave up 3 bases and J gave up 0 bases, with 8 bases separating them. CDR3 size: 14 residues. CDR1 and CDR2 (germline): SQVTM, ANQGSEA. This CDR3 reads CSVESHSNTGELFF. DNA of the CDR3: TGCAGCGTTGAGAGCCATTCGAACACCGGGGAGCTGTTTTTT.

The chain uses TRBV13 and TRBJ1-2; 7 bases are shared with TRBD1. V shed 5 bases and J 3 bases; nucleotides not matched to a gene: 6. The CDR3 has 14 residues. The V gene's germline CDR1 is PRHDT and CDR2 FYEKMQ (reference sequence). This CDR3 reads CASSERGHYYGYTF. CDR3 sequence (DNA): TGTGCCAGCAGCGAGAGGGGGCACTACTATGGCTACACCTTC.

The V and J genes are TRBV5-1 and TRBJ2-3; TRBD1 agrees at 7 bases. CDR3 length equals 12 residues. Trimming cost V 0 bases and J 14 bases; bases outside gene matches: 6. Germline CDR1 and CDR2: SGHRS and YFSETQ. CDR3 sequence (DNA): TGCGCCAGCAGCTTGGGCACAGGGGAGCTGTATTTT. This sequence encodes CASSLGTGELYF.

The V gene is TRBV5-1, the J gene TRBJ2-2; D is uncertain. The germline V gene has CDR1 SGHRS and CDR2 YFSETQ. V dropped 6 bases and J dropped 4 bases, with 13 bases sitting between them. CDR3 length equals 14 residues. The CDR3 loop reads CASTFPERTGELFF. The DNA for the CDR3 is TGCGCCAGCACCTTCCCGGAGCGCACCGGGGAGCTGTTTTTT.

This chain connects TRBV19 to TRBJ1-1; no reliable D call. The CDR3 loop spans 13 amino acids. Germline CDR1 reads LNHDA; CDR2 reads SQIVND (reference sequence). The V end lost 1 base, the J end lost 5 bases, and 8 bases lay between the germline ends. The CDR3: CASSIGEETEAFF. The CDR3 nucleotides read TGTGCCAGTAGTATAGGGGAGGAAACTGAAGCTTTCTTT.

V and J are TRBV28 and TRBJ2-1, with TRBD1 as a possible D gene (6 bases). Germline lookup yields CDR1 MDHEN and CDR2 SYDVKM. The CDR3 totals 15 residues. Trimming removed 5 bases at V and 0 bases at J, with 11 bases between. The CDR3 protein is CASSPRTDSYNEQFF. The CDR3 region has the DNA TGTGCCAGCAGTCCTCGGACAGACTCCTACAATGAGCAGTTCTTC.

This clone has only one observation. CDR3 sequence (DNA): TGCGCCAGCAGCTCTGGCTTACGGGGGGGCCAGTACTTC. Protein sequence: CASSSGLRGGQYF. This chain links TRBV5-1 with TRBJ2-5; 8 bases line up with TRBD2. Germline V lookup: CDR1 SGHRS, CDR2 YFSETQ. The CDR3 totals 13 residues. Losses at the gene ends were 3 bases for V and 10 bases for J; bases not matched to a gene: 8.

The V gene is TRBV11-2, the J gene TRBJ2-1; D is possibly TRBD1 (5 bases). From germline, CDR1 is SGHAT and CDR2 FQNNGV. Trimming took off 4 bases at V and 0 bases at J, with 13 bases between the two ends. The CDR3 length is 16 residues. Here the CDR3 reads CASSYTGRSSYNEQFF. The CDR3 nucleotides are TGTGCCAGCAGCTACACAGGTCGAAGCTCCTACAATGAGCAGTTCTTC.

The chain uses TRBV18 and TRBJ2-7; 8 bases match TRBD2. CDR3 length equals 13 residues. Germline V gene data show CDR1 as KGHSH and CDR2 as LQKENI. V was clipped by 3 bases and J by 7 bases; unmatched bases: 5. The CDR3 nucleotides read TGTGCCAGCTCACCCGGACTAGCTAGGGAGCAGTACTTC. Translation: CASSPGLAREQYF.

The chain links TRBV19 to TRBJ2-6, with D maybe TRBD2 (5 bases). Trimming removed 7 bases from V and 13 bases from J, with 17 bases in between. Germline CDR1 and CDR2: LNHDA and SQIVND (reference sequence). CDR3 length equals 13 residues. In DNA form, the CDR3 reads TGTGCCAGTAATTCGAGGGCAGCCGGAGTCCTGACTTTC. It is translated as CASNSRAAGVLTF.

The sample holds one count of this clone. The genes are TRBV19 and TRBJ2-7; D is perhaps TRBD1 (5 bases). The CDR3 is 15 amino acids. Trimming took off 0 bases at V and 1 base at J, with 10 bases between the two ends. CDR1 and CDR2 (germline): LNHDA, SQIVND (reference sequence). The CDR3 sequence: CASSIDTDRSYEQYF. The CDR3, as DNA: TGTGCCAGTAGTATAGACACAGACAGATCCTACGAGCAGTACTTC.

The CDR3 is CASSEFGSGYSGNTIYF. As DNA, the CDR3 is TGTGCCAGCAGTGAATTCGGCAGTGGATACTCTGGAAACACCATATATTTT. This chain uses TRBV2 with TRBJ1-3; D is unresolved. This CDR3 has 17 amino acids. CDR1 SNHLY and CDR2 FYNNEI come from the germline V gene. V was pared by 2 bases and J by 0 bases, with 14 bases between.

V and J are TRBV7-8 and TRBJ2-7; maybe TRBD2 (6 bases). V was clipped by 0 bases and J by 6 bases, with 12 bases between them. CDR1 SGHVS and CDR2 FQNEAQ come from the germline V gene. This CDR3 comprises 14 residues. The DNA of the CDR3 is TGTGCCAGCAGCTTAGCGCGTCTCGGGGGCGAGCAGTACTTC. Protein product: CASSLARLGGEQYF.

CDR3 residues: CASRLGTSGKQQETQYF. In DNA form, the CDR3 reads TGTGCCAGCAGGCTCGGGACTAGCGGAAAGCAACAAGAGACCCAGTACTTC. J is TRBJ2-5 and V is TRBV2; TRBD2 aligns across 11 bases. Trimming removed 6 bases from V and 2 bases from J; junction bases left unmatched: 11. Germline CDR1 and CDR2: SNHLY and FYNNEI. The CDR3 contains 17 residues.